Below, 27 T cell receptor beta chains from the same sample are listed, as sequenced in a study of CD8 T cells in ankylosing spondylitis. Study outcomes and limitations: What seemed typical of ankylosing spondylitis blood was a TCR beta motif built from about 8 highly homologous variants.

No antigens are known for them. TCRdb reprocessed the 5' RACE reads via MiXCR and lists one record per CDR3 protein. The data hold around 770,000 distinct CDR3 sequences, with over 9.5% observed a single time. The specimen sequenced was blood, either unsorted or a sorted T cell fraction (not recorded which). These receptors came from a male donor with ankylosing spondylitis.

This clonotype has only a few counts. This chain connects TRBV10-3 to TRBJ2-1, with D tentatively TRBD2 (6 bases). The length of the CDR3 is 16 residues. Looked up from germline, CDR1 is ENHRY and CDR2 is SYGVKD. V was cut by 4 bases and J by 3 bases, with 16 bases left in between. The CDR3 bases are TGTGCCATCAGTGGTACCGCGGGGCAGGTCTACAATGAGCAGTTCTTC. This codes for CAISGTAGQVYNEQFF.

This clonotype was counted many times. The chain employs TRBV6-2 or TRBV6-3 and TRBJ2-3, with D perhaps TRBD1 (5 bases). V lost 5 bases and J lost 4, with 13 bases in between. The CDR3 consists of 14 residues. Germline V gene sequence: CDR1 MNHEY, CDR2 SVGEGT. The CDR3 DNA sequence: TGTGCCAGCAGTATTACAGGCTCTCCAGATACGCAGTATTTT. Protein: CASSITGSPDTQYF.

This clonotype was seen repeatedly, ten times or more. CDR3 DNA: TGCGCCAGCAGGACCTGGCAGGGGGCCTACGAGCAGTACTTC. It yields the protein CASRTWQGAYEQYF. The chain recombines TRBV4-1 with TRBJ2-7; TRBD1 aligns across 7 bases. The junction had 7 bases not matched to a gene; V was cut back by 6 bases and J by 2 bases. In germline, CDR1 is MGHRA, CDR2 YSYEKL. There are 14 residues in the CDR3.

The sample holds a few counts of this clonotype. DNA of the CDR3: TGTGCCAGCAGTTTAAGGGTCCAGACTGCTCAGTACTTC. Its translation is CASSLRVQTAQYF. V usage is TRBV12-3 or TRBV12-4 and J usage is TRBJ2-7, with D uncertain. V was trimmed by 2 bases and J by 10 bases, leaving 15 bases between them. The CDR3 contains 13 residues.

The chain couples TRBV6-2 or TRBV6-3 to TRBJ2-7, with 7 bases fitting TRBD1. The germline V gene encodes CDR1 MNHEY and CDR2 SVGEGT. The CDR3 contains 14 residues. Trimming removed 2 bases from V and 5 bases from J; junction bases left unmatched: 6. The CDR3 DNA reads TGTGCCAGCAGTTACCACAGGGGCAACGACGAGCAGTACTTC. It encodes CASSYHRGNDEQYF.

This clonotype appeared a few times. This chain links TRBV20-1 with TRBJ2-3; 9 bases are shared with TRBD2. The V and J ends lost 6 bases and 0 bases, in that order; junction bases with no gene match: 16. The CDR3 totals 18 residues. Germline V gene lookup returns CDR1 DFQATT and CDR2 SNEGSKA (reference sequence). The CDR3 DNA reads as TGCAGTGCGGTACCTATCCCGGGTAGCGGGGGTAGCACAGATACGCAGTATTTT. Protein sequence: CSAVPIPGSGGSTDTQYF.

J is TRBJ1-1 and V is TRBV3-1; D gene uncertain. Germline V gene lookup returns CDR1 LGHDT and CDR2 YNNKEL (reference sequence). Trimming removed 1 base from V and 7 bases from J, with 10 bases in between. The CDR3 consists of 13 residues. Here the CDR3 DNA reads TGTGCCAGCAGCCAAGGGCTGGTCGTTGAAGCTTTCTTT. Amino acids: CASSQGLVVEAFF.

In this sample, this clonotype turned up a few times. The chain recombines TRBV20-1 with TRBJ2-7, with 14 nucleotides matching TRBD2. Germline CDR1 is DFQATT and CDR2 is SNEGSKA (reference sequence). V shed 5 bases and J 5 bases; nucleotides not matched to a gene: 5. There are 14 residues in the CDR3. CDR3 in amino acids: CSAPGLAGVDEQYF. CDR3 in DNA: TGCAGTGCTCCGGGACTAGCGGGAGTCGACGAGCAGTACTTC.

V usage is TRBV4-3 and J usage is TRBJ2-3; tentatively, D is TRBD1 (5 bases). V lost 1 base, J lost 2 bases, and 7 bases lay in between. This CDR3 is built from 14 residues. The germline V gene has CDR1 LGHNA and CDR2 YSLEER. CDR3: CASSQGGHTDTQYF. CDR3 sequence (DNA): TGCGCCAGCAGCCAAGGTGGACACACAGATACGCAGTATTTT.

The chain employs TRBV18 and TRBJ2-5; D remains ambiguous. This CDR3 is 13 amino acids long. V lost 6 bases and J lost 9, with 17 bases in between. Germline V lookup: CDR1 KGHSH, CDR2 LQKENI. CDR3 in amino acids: CASSPTGHRAQYF. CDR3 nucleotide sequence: TGTGCCAGCTCCCCTACCGGTCATAGGGCCCAGTACTTC.

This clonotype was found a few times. The CDR3 here is CASSLERGLPADTQYF. DNA for the CDR3: TGTGCCAGCAGCTTAGAGCGGGGACTGCCCGCAGATACGCAGTATTTT. V and J are TRBV11-2 and TRBJ2-3; D is perhaps TRBD2 (6 bases). The CDR3 has 16 amino acids. The germline V gene encodes CDR1 SGHAT and CDR2 FQNNGV. V was clipped by 0 bases and J by 4 bases, with 14 bases between them.

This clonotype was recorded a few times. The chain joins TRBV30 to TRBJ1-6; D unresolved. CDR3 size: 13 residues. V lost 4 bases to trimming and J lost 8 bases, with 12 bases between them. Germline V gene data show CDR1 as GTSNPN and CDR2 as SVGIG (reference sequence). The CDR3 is CAWNPSNYSPLHF. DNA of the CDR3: TGTGCCTGGAATCCCTCGAATTATTCACCCCTCCACTTT.

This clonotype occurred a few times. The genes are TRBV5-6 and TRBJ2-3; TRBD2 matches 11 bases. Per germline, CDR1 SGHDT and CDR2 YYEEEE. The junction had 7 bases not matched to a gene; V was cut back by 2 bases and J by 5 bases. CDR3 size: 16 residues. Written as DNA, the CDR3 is TGTGCCAGCAGCTTTACCCTAGCGGGAGGACTAGATACGCAGTATTTT. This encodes CASSFTLAGGLDTQYF.

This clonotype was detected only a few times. The CDR3 coding sequence is TGTGCCAGCAGCTTTGAGGACAGAGGGGGAAACACCATATATTTT. It is translated as CASSFEDRGGNTIYF. V usage is TRBV5-6 and J usage is TRBJ1-3; D might be TRBD1 (6 bases). V shed 2 bases and J shed 4 bases, with 13 bases lying between them. CDR1 and CDR2 (germline): SGHDT, YYEEEE. The CDR3 is 15 residues long.

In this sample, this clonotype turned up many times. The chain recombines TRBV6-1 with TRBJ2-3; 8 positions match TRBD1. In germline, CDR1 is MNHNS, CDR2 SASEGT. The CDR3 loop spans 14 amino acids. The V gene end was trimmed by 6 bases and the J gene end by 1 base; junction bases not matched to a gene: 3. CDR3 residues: CASSRTGRTDTQYF. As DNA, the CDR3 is TGTGCCAGCAGCCGGACAGGGCGCACAGATACGCAGTATTTT.

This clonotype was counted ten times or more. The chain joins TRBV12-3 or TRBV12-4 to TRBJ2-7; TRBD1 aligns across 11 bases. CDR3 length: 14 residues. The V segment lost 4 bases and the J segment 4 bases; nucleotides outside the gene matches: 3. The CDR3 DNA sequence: TGTGCCAGCAGTTACGGACAGGGGGCTTACGAGCAGTACTTC. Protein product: CASSYGQGAYEQYF.

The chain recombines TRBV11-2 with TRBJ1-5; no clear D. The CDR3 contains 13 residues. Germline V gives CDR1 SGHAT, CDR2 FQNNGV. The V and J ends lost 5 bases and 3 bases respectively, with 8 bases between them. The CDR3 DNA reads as TGTGCCAGCAGCGTTAATTACAATCAGCCCCAGCATTTT. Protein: CASSVNYNQPQHF.

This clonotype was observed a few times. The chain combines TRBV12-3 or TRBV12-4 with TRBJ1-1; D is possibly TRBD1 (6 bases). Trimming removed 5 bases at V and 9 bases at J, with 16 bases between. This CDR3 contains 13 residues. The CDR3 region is CASSPRDNPKAFF. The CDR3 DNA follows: TGTGCCAGCAGTCCCCGGGACAACCCCAAAGCTTTCTTT.

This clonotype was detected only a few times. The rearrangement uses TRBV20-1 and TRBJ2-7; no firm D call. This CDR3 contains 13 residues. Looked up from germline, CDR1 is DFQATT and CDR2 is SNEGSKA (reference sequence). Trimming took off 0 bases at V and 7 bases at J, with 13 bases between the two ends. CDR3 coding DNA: TGCAGTGCTAGAGAAAGATCCCTCGGAGAGCAGTACTTC. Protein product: CSARERSLGEQYF.

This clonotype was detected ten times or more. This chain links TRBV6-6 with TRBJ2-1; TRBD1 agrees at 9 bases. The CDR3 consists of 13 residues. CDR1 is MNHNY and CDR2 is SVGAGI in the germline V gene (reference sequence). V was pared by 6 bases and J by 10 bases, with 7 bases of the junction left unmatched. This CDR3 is CASREQGAGEQFF. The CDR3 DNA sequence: TGTGCCAGCAGAGAACAGGGGGCAGGGGAGCAGTTCTTC.

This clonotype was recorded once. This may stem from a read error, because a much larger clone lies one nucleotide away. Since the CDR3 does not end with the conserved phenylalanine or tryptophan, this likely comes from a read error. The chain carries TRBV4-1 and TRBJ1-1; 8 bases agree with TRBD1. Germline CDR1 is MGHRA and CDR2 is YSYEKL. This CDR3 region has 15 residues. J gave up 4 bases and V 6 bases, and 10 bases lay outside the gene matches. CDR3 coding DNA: TGCGCCAGCAGTCGTACGGACAGGGTCGGCACTGAAGCTTTCATT. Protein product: CASSRTDRVGTEAFI.

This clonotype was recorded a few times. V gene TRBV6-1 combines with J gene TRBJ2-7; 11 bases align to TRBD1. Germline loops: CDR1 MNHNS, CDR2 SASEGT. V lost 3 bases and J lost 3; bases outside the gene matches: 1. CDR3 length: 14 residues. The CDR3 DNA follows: TGTGCCAGCAGTGATGGGACAGGGGGCTACGAGCAGTACTTC. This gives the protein CASSDGTGGYEQYF.

CDR3 region: CASSLVETSEKLFF. The CDR3, as DNA: TGTGCCAGCAGTTTAGTTGAGACGTCTGAAAAACTGTTTTTT. This chain connects TRBV28 to TRBJ1-4; no reliable D call. Trimming cost V 2 bases and J 7 bases, with 11 bases left between them. CDR1 is MDHEN, CDR2 SYDVKM, per germline. This CDR3 is 14 amino acids long. The variable domain in full, completed from reference TRBV28 and TRBJ1-4, reads DVKVTQSSRYLVKRTGEKVFLECVQDMDHENMFWYRQDPGLGLRLIYFSYDVKMKEKGDIPEGYSVSREKKERFSLILESASTNQTSMYLCASSLVETSEKLFFGSGTQLSVL.

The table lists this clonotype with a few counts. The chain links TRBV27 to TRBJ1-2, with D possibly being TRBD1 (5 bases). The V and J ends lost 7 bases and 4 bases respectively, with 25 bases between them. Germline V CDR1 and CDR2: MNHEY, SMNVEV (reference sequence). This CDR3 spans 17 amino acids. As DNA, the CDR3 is TGTGCCAGCACCCCAAGAAGGGGTCAGTCAGCTTTCTATGGCTACACCTTC. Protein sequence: CASTPRRGQSAFYGYTF.

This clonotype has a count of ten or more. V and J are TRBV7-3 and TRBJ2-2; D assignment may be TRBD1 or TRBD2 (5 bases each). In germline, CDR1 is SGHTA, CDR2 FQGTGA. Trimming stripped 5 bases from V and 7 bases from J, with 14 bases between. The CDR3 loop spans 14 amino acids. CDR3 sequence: CASSPGPNSGELFF. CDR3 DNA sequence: TGTGCCAGCAGCCCGGGACCGAATAGCGGGGAGCTGTTTTTT.

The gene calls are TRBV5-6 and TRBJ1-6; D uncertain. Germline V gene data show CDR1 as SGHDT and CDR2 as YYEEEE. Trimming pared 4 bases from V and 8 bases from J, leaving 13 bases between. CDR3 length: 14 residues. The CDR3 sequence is CASSPIDFDSPLHF. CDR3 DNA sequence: TGTGCCAGCAGCCCGATCGACTTCGATTCACCCCTCCACTTT.

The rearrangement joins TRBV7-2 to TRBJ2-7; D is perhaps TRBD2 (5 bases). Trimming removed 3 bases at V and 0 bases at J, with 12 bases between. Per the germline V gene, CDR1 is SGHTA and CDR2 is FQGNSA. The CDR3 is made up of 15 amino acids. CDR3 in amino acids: CASSFSTMVSYEQYF. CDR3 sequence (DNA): TGTGCCAGCAGCTTCTCGACTATGGTCTCCTACGAGCAGTACTTC.